These 14 T cell receptor beta chains originate from one sample sequenced in a study of regulatory T cells in long-lasting Graves disease. Specified time point: newly diagnosed GD, antithyroid drugs for less than 3 months. PBMC RNA was the source of the TCR library. iRepertoire HTBI primers and Arm-PCR of CDR3 regions built TCR beta libraries. TCRdb reprocessed the multiplex PCR reads via MiXCR and lists one record per CDR3 protein. The sample has 400,000 to 550,000 distinct CDR3 sequences; roughly 15% are singletons. This sample also appeared in a second study, on T cells in Graves' hyperthyroidism and ophthalmopathy.

The specimen comprised peripheral blood mononuclear cells (PBMCs), sampled at new diagnosis, from a patient treated with antithyroid drugs. The receptors originated from a woman younger than 45 with Graves disease.

Many counts were recorded for this clonotype. The chain combines TRBV15 with TRBJ2-5; 11 bases map to TRBD2. Trimming cost V 2 bases and J 2 bases; bases outside gene matches: 16. Germline V gene lookup returns CDR1 LNHNV and CDR2 YYDKDF (reference sequence). The CDR3 runs 20 residues. The CDR3 sequence: CATSRSPGTSGGTPQETQYF. The CDR3 DNA sequence: TGTGCCACCAGCAGATCACCCGGGACTAGCGGAGGTACCCCGCAAGAGACCCAGTACTTC. The full variable domain, with the rest looked up from reference TRBV15 and TRBJ2-5, is DAMVIQNPRYQVTQFGKPVTLSCSQTLNHNVMYWYQQKSSQAPKLLFHYYDKDFNNEADTPDNFQSRRPNTSFCFLDIRSPGLGDTAMYLCATSRSPGTSGGTPQETQYFGPGTRLLVL.

In its sample, this clonotype was seen once. The V gene is TRBV20-1, the J gene TRBJ1-6; the D is unclear. The CDR3 contains 12 residues. The germline V gene encodes CDR1 DFQATT and CDR2 SNEGSKA (reference sequence). Deletions cut 7 bases from V and 3 bases from J, with 7 bases between. CDR3 sequence (DNA): TGCAGTGGCCGAGACTATAATTCACCCCTCCACTTT. Amino acids: CSGRDYNSPLHF.

This clonotype was recorded many times. V usage is TRBV10-3 and J usage is TRBJ2-1; D could derive from TRBD1 or TRBD2 (5 bases each). From germline, CDR1 is ENHRY and CDR2 SYGVKD. This CDR3 has 13 residues. V was trimmed by 6 bases and J by 8 bases, leaving 14 bases between them. CDR3 sequence reads: CAISRGPADEQFF. CDR3 bases: TGTGCCATCAGCCGGGGACCGGCTGATGAGCAGTTCTTC.

There are many counts of this clonotype. The genes are TRBV5-1 and TRBJ1-1; D ambiguous. Trimming removed 4 bases from V and 11 bases from J, with 12 bases in between. Germline CDR1 is SGHRS and CDR2 is YFSETQ. This CDR3 comprises 11 residues. This CDR3 is CASSGTSAAFF. The CDR3 DNA reads as TGCGCCAGCAGCGGAACTTCGGCCGCTTTCTTT.

This clonotype was picked up many times. V is TRBV27 and J is TRBJ2-5; TRBD1 is a possible D gene (6 bases). V was shortened by 5 bases and J by 4 bases, with 26 bases between the two germline ends. The CDR3 is 18 amino acids. Germline-derived CDR1 and CDR2 are MNHEY and SMNVEV (reference sequence). CDR3 nucleotide sequence: TGTGCCAGCAGTCCAATCAAGTTTCTAACAGGGTCCGTAGAGACCCAGTACTTC. Residues: CASSPIKFLTGSVETQYF.

Points on this clonotype: With a much larger clone just one base away, this may be a read error. V usage is TRBV11-2 and J usage is TRBJ2-1, with TRBD2 as a possible D gene (5 bases). From germline, CDR1 is SGHAT and CDR2 FQNNGV. Trimming removed 7 bases at V and 4 bases at J, with 17 bases between. The CDR3 covers 15 residues. CDR3 sequence (DNA): TGTGCCAGCAATGGACTTGACGGGATTTACAATGAGCAGTTCTTC. Amino acids: CASNGLDGIYNEQFF.

This clonotype was observed many times. The V gene is TRBV6-1, the J gene TRBJ2-7; tentatively, D is TRBD2 (6 bases). Germline CDR1 MNHNS, CDR2 SASEGT. V lost 8 bases and J 2 bases, leaving 7 bases between the germline ends. This CDR3 region has 11 residues. This CDR3 is CASGTPYEQYF. The CDR3 region has the DNA TGTGCCAGCGGGACTCCCTACGAGCAGTACTTC.

This clonotype was detected ten times or more. CDR3 protein: CASRPRTSAYNEQFF. In nucleotides, the CDR3 is TGTGCCAGCAGGCCCCGGACTAGCGCCTACAATGAGCAGTTCTTC. The chain employs TRBV11-2 and TRBJ2-1; TRBD2 matches at 9 bases. V lost 6 bases and J lost 2; bases outside the gene matches: 5. Germline V gene data show CDR1 as SGHAT and CDR2 as FQNNGV. The CDR3 covers 15 residues. The complete variable domain, with remaining parts taken from reference TRBV11-2 and TRBJ2-1, reads EAGVAQSPRYKIIEKRQSVAFWCNPISGHATLYWYQQILGQGPKLLIQFQNNGVVDDSQLPKDRFSAERLKGVDSTLKIQPAKLEDSAVYLCASRPRTSAYNEQFFGPGTRLTVL.

The chain uses TRBV9 and TRBJ1-2, with 10 bases that match TRBD1. With 3 bases clipped from V and 7 bases from J, the junction kept 6 bases outside the gene matches. CDR1 and CDR2 from the germline V gene are SGDLS and YYNGEE. The CDR3 totals 14 residues. The CDR3 DNA reads TGTGCCAGCAGCGCAGCCGGGACAGGGGTTGGCTACACCTTC. Translating gives CASSAAGTGVGYTF.

This clonotype was observed a few times. The J gene is TRBJ2-7, the V gene TRBV6-2 or TRBV6-3; the D gene is possibly TRBD2 (5 bases). The V end lost 2 bases, the J end lost 0 bases, and 11 bases lay between the germline ends. CDR3 length equals 15 residues. Germline-derived CDR1 and CDR2 are MNHEY and SVGEGT. The CDR3 region is CASSYRSGSSYEQYF. The CDR3 nucleotides are TGTGCCAGCAGTTACAGATCGGGGAGCTCCTACGAGCAGTACTTC.

This clonotype was counted many times. The chain employs TRBV20-1 and TRBJ2-1, with D perhaps TRBD2 (5 bases). The CDR3 extends over 13 amino acids. Germline lookup yields CDR1 DFQATT and CDR2 SNEGSKA (reference sequence). V lost 5 bases, J lost 3 bases, and 11 bases lay in between. The CDR3 DNA sequence: TGCAGTGCTGACGGGGTAAACTACAATGAGCAGTTCTTC. Translating gives CSADGVNYNEQFF.

This clonotype was picked up many times. The gene calls are TRBV27 and TRBJ1-1; weak D call: TRBD1 (5 bases). V was clipped by 5 bases and J by 1 base, with 8 bases between them. The length of the CDR3 is 13 residues. Germline V lookup: CDR1 MNHEY, CDR2 SMNVEV (reference sequence). The CDR3 loop reads CASSRGTNTEAFF. In DNA, the CDR3 is TGTGCCAGCAGTCGGGGCACGAACACTGAAGCTTTCTTT.

The table lists this clonotype with many counts. The genes are TRBV30 and TRBJ1-2, with D unclear. V lost 1 base and J lost 11, with 11 bases in between. This CDR3 is 11 amino acids long. Germline V gene lookup returns CDR1 GTSNPN and CDR2 SVGIG (reference sequence). The DNA for the CDR3 is TGTGCCTGGAGTGGCGGAGCCTGGTACACCTTC. Translation: CAWSGGAWYTF.

This clonotype was seen many times. The chain links TRBV27 to TRBJ2-1, with D uncertain. The V end was cut by 5 bases, the J end by 5 bases, with 13 bases between. This CDR3 region has 14 residues. Germline-derived CDR1 and CDR2 are MNHEY and SMNVEV (reference sequence). The CDR3 DNA reads as TGTGCCAGCAGTAGTAGAATACCACACAATGAGCAGTTCTTC. Encoded protein: CASSSRIPHNEQFF.